The entry that follows covers one TCR beta chain sequence. V shed 3 bases, J shed 3 bases, and the junction held 4 bases outside the gene matches. This CDR3 has 16 residues. Germline CDR1 and CDR2: SGHAT and FQNNGV. The data stem from a study of blood T cell repertoires in COVID-19. The wider study: Researchers got acute and convalescent COVID-19 samples from the United States, Italy and Spain. In each case, the material was cDNA or gDNA derived from T cells, B-cell-depleted T cells, or PBMCs.

Assay used: immunoSEQ multiplex PCR; TCRdb lists only in-frame clones, some missing. Here the sample spans roughly 330,000 clones, around 87% being singletons. Recruitment covered about 25 US areas and drew participants whose ages spanned about 18 to 89 years. Recovered Cohort 3 donors showed two negative PCRs, clearance, or symptom resolution. Sequencing was carried out using PBMCs or T cells enriched from blood (not recorded which). This receptor was obtained from a woman younger than 45 who had recovered from COVID-19. The chain links TRBV11-2 to TRBJ1-4; 10 nucleotides align to TRBD1. This CDR3 is CASSLTGGRSNEKLFF. The DNA of the CDR3 is TGTGCCAGCAGCTTGACAGGGGGCCGCTCTAATGAAAAACTGTTTTTT.